Included here is one TCR beta chain sequence, with context. Its specific antigen is unknown. It has no much larger one-base neighbor in the sample; base qualities were not kept. CD8 naive samples were obtained by positive selection for CCR7 among CD45RO-negative cells, yielding a CD45RA+CCR7+ population from which TemRA cells were excluded. Healthy HIV-negative adults with no recently reported acute infections or vaccinations were included as donors. Every donor was a Caucasian adult residing in Nashville, Tennessee, USA. Blood was obtained by leukapheresis, after which PBMCs were separated by Ficoll-Histopaque density gradient centrifugation and cryopreserved in liquid nitrogen vapor phase. Purity and quantity of every magnetically sorted T cell population were checked by analytical flow cytometry. Genomic DNA was isolated from each sorted fraction and quantified by UV absorbance on a Nanodrop 2000c.

Using the deep immunoSEQ assay, multiplex PCR amplified TCR CDR3 regions from genomic DNA. Extracted genomic DNA from each cell subset was spread evenly across all wells of several immunoSEQ 96-well plates, with each plate serving as a replicate. For sorted subsets, around 200 ng genomic DNA, equal to 25,000 to 35,000 T cell genomes, was loaded into each replicate PCR. The purified libraries were quantified using a Qubit 3.0 fluorometer, sized with a Bioanalyzer 2100, and then quantified again using the KAPA Library Quantification kit. A separate single-read 150-cycle Illumina NextSeq 550 flow cell was used to sequence each immunoSEQ 96-well plate. As for how the authors treated the data: Because the immunoSEQ output held only junctional sequences and lacked quality scores, the filtering could not match the filtering applied to full-length reads. To assign V/J genes and CDR3, sequences were annotated against IMGT germline references using PyIR, a Python wrapper for IgBLAST v1.9. Any read was removed if the V/J assignment was weak (E-value above 1e-6), the CDR3 was missing, or the read contained stop codons, out-of-frame junctions, or ambiguous translated residues. A V3J clonotype was defined by an identical inferred V gene, J gene, and CDR3 amino acid sequence. The percentage overlap between two repertoires was calculated by dividing the number of shared unique clonotypes by the size of the smaller repertoire. Three approaches were used to assess repertoire richness: RTK rarefaction, the Chao1 estimator, and Recon v2.1 estimates of unobserved clonotypes. OLGA was used to compute generation probabilities for all TCRbeta clonotypes that the gDNA method yielded from a handful of donors. Imported from immuneACCESS, the table was reduced by TCRdb to in-frame sequences with V and J called. These copies leave out some clones; in studies compared against another copy, an unresolved V gene accounts for under half, and the cause of the remainder is not known. V, J and clone size were drawn from that table, and D and trimming were deduced from the DNA. The sample table shows about 1.9 million clones, and just under 95% are seen once. Jointly, the top ten make up approximately 1.6% of the sample.

The sample originates from a study of shared clonotypes between healthy human individuals (dated by TCRdb to the early 2020s). Concerning the study at large: The cohort included a few men and a couple of women between 18 and 49 years of age. Per donor, three plates each were used for CD4 naive and CD4 memory, two for CD8 naive, and one for CD8 memory. Blood TCR repertoires of about five healthy adults were deeply sequenced to estimate repertoire size and the extent of clonotype sharing between individuals. To increase sequencing depth and limit assay-specific biases, different laboratories used diverse techniques to prepare libraries and sequence TCR repertoires. Per donor, leukapheresis produced somewhere between about 0.9 and 10 billion PBMCs. Overall study results and their limits: Higher generation probabilities were observed for clonotypes shared by all four sorted-subset donors than for non-shared clonotypes. When a handful of donors were compared, the shared fraction of clonotypes was around 5% for naive CD4, approximately 3.3% for naive CD8, more than 2% for memory CD4, and 0.4% for memory CD8. Incomplete sequencing was indicated by rarefaction of sorted-subset datasets, despite the large sequencing depth. Sampling was restricted to blood, and TCR repertoires in tissue are likely to differ from TCR repertoires in blood. Because the study included only a small number of donors, the genetic and exposure-history diversity represented was limited. Larger estimated clonotype richness was generally found for naive subsets than for memory subsets. Pairwise subsampling led to the expectation that sequencing depth would affect the degree of clonotype sharing among donors.

There are 19 amino acids in the CDR3, from cysteine to phenylalanine inclusive. Only CDR3 DNA remains: 57 bases, in frame from the first base. Relative to germline, V is missing 2 bases and J is missing 3 bases, with 12 bases of the junction outside any gene match. CDR1 and CDR2 are drawn from the germline V gene: SGHRS, YFSETQ. This clonotype originated in a man between 18 and 29 years old in good health. Some clones in this sample may be carry-over from other donors' samples. The sequence links TRBV5-1 to TRBJ2-5; 14 junctional bases match TRBD2. Sequenced material: naive CD8+ T cells from PBMCs. The sample's cell subset or site label, in plain terms: CD45RA+CCR7+. At the DNA level, the sequence is TGCGCCAGCAGCTTACTTATGGGACTAGCGGGAGAAGGGGAAGAGACCCAGTACTTC. It codes for CASSLLMGLAGEGEETQYF.